These T cell receptor beta chains were read from a single sample in a study of T cells after yellow fever vaccination. TCRdb re-called the 5' RACE reads through MiXCR, storing one row per CDR3 protein. Of approximately 510,000 distinct CDR3 sequences listed, just over 20% are singletons. The specimen was PBMCs, collected roughly 20 days after the first yellow fever vaccination. The receptors come from a man between 18 and 35 years old who received the YFV17D yellow fever vaccine. CDR3s include the opening cysteine and the closing phenylalanine or tryptophan. The D gene is left open where the match is weak. Clone size is not always given. Where it is, it says once, few, many or a class for expanded clones.

clone_size: few; v_call: TRBV20-1; j_call: TRBJ1-2; d_call: .; cdr3_aa: CSARWQNYGYTF; cdr3_nt: TGCAGTGCTAGATGGCAGAACTATGGCTACACCTTC
clone_size: few; v_call: TRBV7-9; j_call: TRBJ2-5; d_call: .; cdr3_aa: CASSPASAVLETQYF; cdr3_nt: TGTGCCAGCAGCCCAGCGTCGGCGGTATTGGAGACCCAGTACTTC
clone_size: few; v_call: TRBV18; j_call: TRBJ2-2; d_call: .; cdr3_aa: CASSGMDSNTGELFF; cdr3_nt: TGTGCCAGCTCAGGAATGGACAGTAACACCGGGGAGCTGTTTTTT
clone_size: .; v_call: TRBV30; j_call: TRBJ2-1; d_call: .; cdr3_aa: CAWSVGAINEQFF; cdr3_nt: TGTGCCTGGAGTGTAGGGGCTATCAATGAGCAGTTCTTC
clone_size: few; v_call: TRBV9; j_call: TRBJ2-3; d_call: TRBD2; cdr3_aa: CASSVAGWSGGTDTQYF; cdr3_nt: TGTGCCAGCAGCGTAGCTGGATGGAGCGGGGGCACAGATACGCAGTATTTT
clone_size: few; v_call: TRBV7-2; j_call: TRBJ2-5; d_call: .; cdr3_aa: CASSTRRDLRVETQYF; cdr3_nt: TGTGCCAGCAGCACGCGCCGGGACTTGAGGGTGGAGACCCAGTACTTC
clone_size: .; v_call: TRBV7-3; j_call: TRBJ2-2; d_call: .; cdr3_aa: CASSLAIPDSIGELFF; cdr3_nt: TGTGCCAGCAGCTTGGCGATCCCGGATTCGATCGGGGAGCTGTTTTTT
clone_size: few; v_call: TRBV9; j_call: TRBJ1-2; d_call: .; cdr3_aa: CASSVSPGQEGSGYTF; cdr3_nt: TGTGCCAGCAGCGTTTCGCCAGGCCAAGAGGGAAGTGGCTACACCTTC
clone_size: .; v_call: TRBV25-1; j_call: TRBJ1-2; d_call: .; cdr3_aa: CASPFTGGYGYTF; cdr3_nt: TGTGCCAGTCCTTTCACAGGAGGCTATGGCTACACCTTC
clone_size: few; v_call: TRBV6-2/TRBV6-3; j_call: TRBJ2-1; d_call: .; cdr3_aa: CASSYSRQQFF; cdr3_nt: TGTGCCAGCAGTTACTCCAGACAGCAGTTCTTC
clone_size: few; v_call: TRBV20-1; j_call: TRBJ1-1; d_call: .; cdr3_aa: CSAPLTGSETFF; cdr3_nt: TGCAGTGCTCCCTTAACCGGGTCCGAGACTTTCTTT
clone_size: .; v_call: TRBV7-9; j_call: TRBJ2-1; d_call: .; cdr3_aa: CASSSEGGSYNEQFF; cdr3_nt: TGTGCCAGCAGCTCAGAGGGGGGCTCCTACAATGAGCAGTTCTTC
clone_size: few; v_call: TRBV12-3/TRBV12-4; j_call: TRBJ2-5; d_call: .; cdr3_aa: CASSLRGQVVETQYF; cdr3_nt: TGTGCCAGCAGTTTAAGGGGCCAAGTCGTGGAGACCCAGTACTTC
clone_size: .; v_call: TRBV4-2; j_call: TRBJ2-1; d_call: .; cdr3_aa: CASSQDKGVSYNEQFF; cdr3_nt: TGTGCCAGCAGCCAAGATAAGGGGGTGTCCTACAATGAGCAGTTCTTC
clone_size: few; v_call: TRBV6-4; j_call: TRBJ1-5; d_call: .; cdr3_aa: CATTGSLSNQPQHF; cdr3_nt: TGTGCCACCACTGGAAGCCTTAGCAATCAGCCCCAGCATTTT